The rows below give T cell receptor beta chains drawn from one sample of a study of blood T cell repertoires in COVID-19. Generated by immunoSEQ multiplex PCR, the TCRdb table keeps only in-frame clones and is missing some. This table has 90,000 to 100,000 clones, roughly four fifths appearing once. Source material: peripheral blood. These receptors were collected from a man in his 60s with acute or convalescent COVID-19. Both conserved end residues are part of each CDR3. Fields, in order: D gene, clone size, CDR3 length, J gene, V gene, CDR3 protein, CDR3 DNA. A D gene is named only where the DNA matches it firmly. Size is omitted from some rows. Given values are once, few, many or a class for expanded clones.

TRBD2 | NA | 14 | TRBJ2-7 | TRBV6-5 | CASSSGEGRYEQYF | TGTGCCAGCTCCAGCGGGGAAGGCAGATACGAGCAGTACTTC
NA | NA | 16 | TRBJ2-6 | TRBV19 | CASTRPGLSGANVLTF | TGTGCCAGTACCCGACCAGGGCTCTCTGGGGCCAACGTCCTGACTTTC
TRBD2 | NA | 16 | TRBJ2-3 | TRBV5-5 | CASSVGLAAGTDTQYF | TGTGCCAGCAGCGTCGGACTAGCGGCGGGCACAGATACGCAGTATTTT
TRBD1 | NA | 16 | TRBJ2-1 | TRBV19 | CASSVYRDRVFDEQFF | TGTGCCAGTAGTGTTTACCGGGACAGGGTTTTCGATGAGCAGTTCTTC
NA | NA | 14 | TRBJ2-7 | TRBV24-1 | CATSDNRDTGEQYF | TGTGCCACCAGTGATAACCGGGACACGGGGGAGCAGTACTTC
TRBD1 | NA | 15 | TRBJ1-4 | TRBV5-4 | CASSLAGTGDEKLFF | TGTGCCAGCAGCTTGGCCGGGACAGGGGATGAAAAACTGTTTTTT
TRBD1 | NA | 14 | TRBJ1-2 | TRBV19 | CATRSLQGANGYTF | TGTGCCACCCGCTCCTTACAGGGGGCGAATGGCTACACCTTC
NA | NA | 13 | TRBJ1-1 | TRBV12-3/TRBV12-4 | CASSFGQYTEAFF | TGTGCCAGCAGTTTTGGTCAGTACACTGAAGCTTTCTTT
NA | few | 12 | TRBJ2-5 | TRBV30 | CAWTLGGETQYF | TGTGCCTGGACGCTAGGTGGCGAGACCCAGTACTTC
NA | few | 13 | TRBJ2-1 | TRBV9 | CASSPRPGNEQFF | TGTGCCAGCAGCCCAAGACCGGGGAATGAGCAGTTCTTC
TRBD1 | NA | 16 | TRBJ1-1 | TRBV5-1 | CASSSGQGQPNTEAFF | TGCGCCAGCAGCTCTGGACAGGGACAACCGAACACTGAAGCTTTCTTT
NA | NA | 14 | TRBJ1-2 | TRBV25-1 | CASRRQGSNYGYTF | TGTGCCAGCAGGCGGCAGGGCAGTAACTATGGCTACACCTTC
NA | few | 14 | TRBJ1-1 | TRBV10-2 | CASSGTYLRTEAFF | TGCGCCAGCAGTGGGACATACCTTAGGACTGAAGCTTTCTTT
TRBD1 | NA | 14 | TRBJ2-7 | TRBV6-5 | CASSYSGTGDEQYF | TGTGCCAGCAGTTACTCCGGGACAGGGGACGAGCAGTACTTC
NA | NA | 18 | TRBJ1-2 | TRBV3-1/TRBV3-2 | CASSQTGILGTTNYGYTF | TGTGCCAGCAGCCAAACCGGGATATTGGGTACCACTAACTATGGCTACACCTTC
TRBD1 | NA | 14 | TRBJ1-1 | TRBV27 | CASSLYRGQVEAFF | TGTGCCAGCAGTTTATACAGGGGGCAGGTTGAAGCTTTCTTT
NA | NA | 14 | TRBJ1-2 | TRBV19 | CAIAEAGVRYGYTF | TGTGCCATCGCGGAGGCAGGGGTACGTTATGGCTACACCTTC
TRBD1 | NA | 15 | TRBJ1-4 | TRBV30 | CAWSGTGLMDEKLFF | TGTGCCTGGAGTGGGACAGGGCTAATGGATGAAAAACTGTTTTTT
NA | NA | 13 | TRBJ1-2 | TRBV5-6 | CASISRAGYGYTF | TGTGCCAGCATCTCGCGGGCGGGATATGGCTACACCTTC
NA | NA | 15 | TRBJ1-5 | TRBV6-5 | CASRGNLYSNQPQHF | TGTGCCAGCAGGGGCAACCTTTATAGCAATCAGCCCCAGCATTTT
TRBD2 | NA | 13 | TRBJ2-1 | TRBV7-3 | CASSSGLDNEQFF | TGTGCCAGCAGCTCCGGACTAGACAATGAGCAGTTCTTC
TRBD1 | NA | 21 | TRBJ1-1 | TRBV10-2 | CASSDDEPRKPGQGGNTEAFF | TGCGCCAGCAGTGACGACGAACCAAGGAAACCGGGACAGGGGGGGAACACTGAAGCTTTCTTT
TRBD1 | NA | 14 | TRBJ1-2 | TRBV10-2 | CASSESDRVSGYTF | TGCGCCAGCAGTGAGTCAGACAGGGTATCTGGCTACACCTTC
NA | NA | 14 | TRBJ2-7 | TRBV11-2 | CASSLAWGLYEQYF | TGTGCCAGCAGCTTAGCCTGGGGCCTATACGAGCAGTACTTC
TRBD1 | few | 13 | TRBJ1-2 | TRBV12-3/TRBV12-4 | CASSLGTGYGYTF | TGTGCCAGCAGTTTAGGGACAGGGTATGGCTACACCTTC
TRBD1 | NA | 14 | TRBJ1-6 | TRBV11-3 | CASSSQGSNSPLHF | TGTGCCAGCAGCTCACAGGGGTCTAATTCACCCCTCCACTTT
NA | NA | 11 | TRBJ1-3 | TRBV24-1 | CATGAGNTIYF | TGTGCCACAGGAGCGGGAAACACCATATATTTT
NA | NA | 17 | TRBJ2-5 | TRBV7-9 | CASSLGWAGTRGETQYF | TGTGCCAGCAGCTTAGGTTGGGCCGGGACAAGAGGGGAGACCCAGTACTTC
NA | NA | 13 | TRBJ1-1 | TRBV20-1 | CSASEQGYTEAFF | TGCAGTGCTAGTGAACAGGGCTACACTGAAGCTTTCTTT
NA | NA | 14 | TRBJ1-1 | TRBV30 | CAWTLSPLQGDAFF | TGTGCCTGGACTTTATCCCCTCTGCAGGGTGACGCTTTCTTT
TRBD2 | NA | 17 | TRBJ2-4 | TRBV4-1 | CASSPPGTSAAKNIQYF | TGCGCCAGCAGCCCCCCCGGGACTAGCGCGGCCAAAAACATTCAGTACTTC
NA | NA | 14 | TRBJ2-1 | TRBV4-1 | CASSQEGRGDEQFF | TGCGCCAGCAGCCAAGAAGGCAGGGGGGATGAGCAGTTCTTC
NA | NA | 16 | TRBJ1-2 | TRBV5-4 | CASSGLETWFNYGYTF | TGTGCCAGCAGCGGACTGGAGACTTGGTTCAACTATGGCTACACCTTC
NA | NA | 13 | TRBJ1-2 | TRBV5-1 | CASSLEQGTGYTF | TGCGCCAGCAGCTTGGAGCAGGGAACTGGCTACACCTTC
NA | NA | 15 | TRBJ1-2 | TRBV7-8 | CASSLDGTLGYGYTF | TGTGCCAGCAGCTTAGATGGGACACTGGGGTATGGCTACACCTTC
NA | few | 14 | TRBJ2-5 | TRBV5-1 | CASSSGQNQETQYF | TGCGCCAGCAGCTCAGGACAGAATCAAGAGACCCAGTACTTC
NA | NA | 15 | TRBJ1-6 | TRBV7-9 | CASSSHTGYNSPLHF | TGTGCCAGCAGCTCGCATACAGGTTATAATTCACCCCTCCACTTT
NA | NA | 14 | TRBJ1-5 | TRBV2 | CASSEATWLQPQHF | TGTGCCAGCAGTGAAGCCACCTGGCTTCAGCCCCAGCATTTT
NA | NA | 11 | TRBJ1-1 | TRBV5-1 | CASRENTEAFF | TGCGCCAGCAGGGAGAATACTGAAGCTTTCTTT
TRBD1 | few | 15 | TRBJ2-7 | TRBV11-2 | CASSTHRGVAYEQYF | TGTGCCAGCAGCACACACAGGGGGGTAGCCTACGAGCAGTACTTC
TRBD2 | NA | 15 | TRBJ2-7 | TRBV6-2/TRBV6-3 | CASSSSSGGYYEQYF | TGTGCCAGCAGTTCTTCTAGCGGGGGTTACTACGAGCAGTACTTC
NA | NA | 14 | TRBJ1-2 | TRBV24-1 | CATSDLGTNYGYTF | TGTGCCACCAGTGATTTAGGGACAAACTATGGCTACACCTTC
NA | NA | 14 | TRBJ1-1 | TRBV3-1/TRBV3-2 | CASSQGTGRTEAFF | TGTGCCAGCAGCCAGGGGACGGGGAGGACTGAAGCTTTCTTT
NA | few | 13 | TRBJ2-1 | TRBV7-3 | CASSLTPDNEQFF | TGTGCCAGCAGCTTAACTCCCGACAATGAGCAGTTCTTC
NA | few | 19 | TRBJ2-5 | TRBV3-1/TRBV3-2 | CASSQLLFGLTVAQETQYF | TGTGCCAGCAGCCAATTACTCTTCGGGTTGACGGTCGCCCAAGAGACCCAGTACTTC
NA | NA | 14 | TRBJ2-7 | TRBV2 | CASKGVGQLGEQYF | TGTGCCAGCAAAGGGGTCGGACAGCTAGGCGAGCAGTACTTC